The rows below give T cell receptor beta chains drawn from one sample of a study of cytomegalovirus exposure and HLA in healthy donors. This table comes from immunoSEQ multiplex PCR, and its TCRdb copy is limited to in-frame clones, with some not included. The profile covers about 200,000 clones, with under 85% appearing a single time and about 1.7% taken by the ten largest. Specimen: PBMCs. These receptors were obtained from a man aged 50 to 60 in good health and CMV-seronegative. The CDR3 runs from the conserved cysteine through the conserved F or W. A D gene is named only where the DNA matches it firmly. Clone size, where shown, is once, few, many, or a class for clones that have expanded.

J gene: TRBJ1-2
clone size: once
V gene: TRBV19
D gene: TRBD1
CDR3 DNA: TGTGCCAGTAGGAGAGACAGGGAGCATGGCTACACCTTC
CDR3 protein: CASRRDREHGYTF

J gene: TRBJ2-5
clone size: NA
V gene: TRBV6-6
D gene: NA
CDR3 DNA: TGTGCCAGCAGTTACCTGGCTACAGGAGAGACCCAGTACTTC
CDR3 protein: CASSYLATGETQYF

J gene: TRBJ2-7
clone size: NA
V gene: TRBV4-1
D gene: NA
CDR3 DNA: TGCGCCAGCAGCCCTAGGACGGGGTCCTACGAGCAGTACTTC
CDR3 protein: CASSPRTGSYEQYF

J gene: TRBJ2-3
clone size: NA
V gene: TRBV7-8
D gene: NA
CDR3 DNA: TGTGCCAGCAGAGCCACTGGCGGGCTGCCCACAGATACGCAGTATTTT
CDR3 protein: CASRATGGLPTDTQYF

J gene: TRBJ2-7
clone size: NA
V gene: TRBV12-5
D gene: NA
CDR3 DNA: TGTGCTAGTGGTTTACGGGAAGAGCAGTACTTC
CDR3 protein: CASGLREEQYF

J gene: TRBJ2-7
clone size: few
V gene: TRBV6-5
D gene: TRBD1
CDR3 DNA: TGTGCCAGCAGTCGGACAGGGATTGACTACGAGCAGTACTTC
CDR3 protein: CASSRTGIDYEQYF

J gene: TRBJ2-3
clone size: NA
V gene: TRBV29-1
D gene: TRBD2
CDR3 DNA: TGCAGCGTTGATGTGGGGAGCCGCGGCGGGGGTACGCAGTATTTT
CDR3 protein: CSVDVGSRGGGTQYF

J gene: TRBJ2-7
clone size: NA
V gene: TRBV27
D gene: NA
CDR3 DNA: TGTGCCAGCAGTGTTCAGACAGGTTCGGAGTACGAGCAGTACTTC
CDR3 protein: CASSVQTGSEYEQYF

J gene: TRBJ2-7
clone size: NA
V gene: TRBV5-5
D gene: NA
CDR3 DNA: TGTGCCAGCAGCTCCGGGACAAACTCCTACGAGCAGTACTTC
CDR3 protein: CASSSGTNSYEQYF

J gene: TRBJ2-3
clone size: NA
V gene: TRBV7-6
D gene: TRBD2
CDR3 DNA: TGTGCCAGCAGCTCCTACCTAGCGGGAAAAGGCACAGATACGCAGTATTTT
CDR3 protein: CASSSYLAGKGTDTQYF

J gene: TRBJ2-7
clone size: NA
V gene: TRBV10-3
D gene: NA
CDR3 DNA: TGTGCCATCAGTGGACAGGATACCTACGAGCAGTACTTC
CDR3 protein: CAISGQDTYEQYF

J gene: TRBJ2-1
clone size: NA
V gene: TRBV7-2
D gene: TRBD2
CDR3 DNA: TGTGCCAGCAGCTTAGGAGGTAGCGGGAGTCGGGATGAGCAGTTCTTC
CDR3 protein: CASSLGGSGSRDEQFF

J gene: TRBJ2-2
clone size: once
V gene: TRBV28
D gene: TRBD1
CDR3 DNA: TGTGCCATCATCGACAGGGGCGGGAACACCGGGGAGCTGTTTTTT
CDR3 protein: CAIIDRGGNTGELFF

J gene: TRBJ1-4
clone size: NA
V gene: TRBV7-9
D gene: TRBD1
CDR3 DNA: TGTGCCAGCAGCCCTAAAGGGGGCACAACTAATGAAAAACTGTTTTTT
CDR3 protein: CASSPKGGTTNEKLFF

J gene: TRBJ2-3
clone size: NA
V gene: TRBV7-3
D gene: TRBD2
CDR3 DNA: TGTGCCAGCAGCTTAACACCGTATTTAGCGGGCCTGGGCACAGATACGCAGTATTTT
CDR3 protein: CASSLTPYLAGLGTDTQYF

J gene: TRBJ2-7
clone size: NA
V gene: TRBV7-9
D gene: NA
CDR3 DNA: TGTGCCAGCAGCTTAGGGTCGGGTCTAGCCTACGAGCAGTACTTC
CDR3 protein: CASSLGSGLAYEQYF

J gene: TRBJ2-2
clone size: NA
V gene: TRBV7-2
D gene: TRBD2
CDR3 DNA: TGTGCCAGCACCTCGAGGGCGGGGGTCACCGGGGAGCTGTTTTTT
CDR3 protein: CASTSRAGVTGELFF

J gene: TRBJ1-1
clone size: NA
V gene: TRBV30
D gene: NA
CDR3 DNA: TGTGCCTGGAGTGTAGGTCCAGGGTGGAACACTGAAGCTTTCTTT
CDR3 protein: CAWSVGPGWNTEAFF

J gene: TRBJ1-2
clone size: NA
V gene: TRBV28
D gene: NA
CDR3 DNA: TGTGCCAGCAGTTTATCGCGGGTGGTTGGCTACACCTTC
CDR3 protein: CASSLSRVVGYTF

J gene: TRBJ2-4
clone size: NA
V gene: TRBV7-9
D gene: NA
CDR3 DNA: TGTGCCAGCAGCTTATACAGGGCGGACATTCAGTACTTC
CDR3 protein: CASSLYRADIQYF

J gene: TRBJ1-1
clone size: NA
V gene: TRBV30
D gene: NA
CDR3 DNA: TGTGCCTGGGCCCAGGGTGCTGAAGCTTTCTTT
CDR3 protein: CAWAQGAEAFF

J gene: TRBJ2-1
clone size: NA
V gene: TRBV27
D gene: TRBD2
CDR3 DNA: TGTGCCAGCAGTCCCCGGAGCGGGAGTGAGCAGTTCTTC
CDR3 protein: CASSPRSGSEQFF

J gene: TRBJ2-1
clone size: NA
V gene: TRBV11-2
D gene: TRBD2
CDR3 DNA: TGTGCCAGCAGCTGGGGACTACTCTATGAGCAGTTCTTC
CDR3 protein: CASSWGLLYEQFF

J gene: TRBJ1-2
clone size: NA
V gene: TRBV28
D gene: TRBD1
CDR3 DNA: TGTGCCAGCAGTTTCGGGACAGGGGTTAACTATGGCTACACCTTC
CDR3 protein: CASSFGTGVNYGYTF

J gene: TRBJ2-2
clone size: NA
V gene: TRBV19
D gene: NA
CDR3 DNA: TGTGCCAGTAGTATAGTGGGTACCAAGGGGTCCTCCGGGGAGCTGTTTTTT
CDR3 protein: CASSIVGTKGSSGELFF

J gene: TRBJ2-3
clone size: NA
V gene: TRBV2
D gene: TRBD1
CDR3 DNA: TGTGCCAGTCGGAGGACAGGGGGGGCCACAGATACGCAGTATTTT
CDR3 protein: CASRRTGGATDTQYF

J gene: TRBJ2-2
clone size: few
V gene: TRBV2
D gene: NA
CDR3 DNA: TGTGCCAGCTGGCAAGCGGAGCTACGGACCGGGGAGCTGTTTTTT
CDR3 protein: CASWQAELRTGELFF

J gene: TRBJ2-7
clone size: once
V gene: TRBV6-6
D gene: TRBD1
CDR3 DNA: TGTGCCAGCAGTACCGGACAGGGAAAGGTCTACGAGCAGTACTTC
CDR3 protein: CASSTGQGKVYEQYF

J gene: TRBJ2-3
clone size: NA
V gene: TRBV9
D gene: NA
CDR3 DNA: TGTGCCAGCAGCGCAATTGGCACAGATACGCAGTATTTT
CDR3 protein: CASSAIGTDTQYF

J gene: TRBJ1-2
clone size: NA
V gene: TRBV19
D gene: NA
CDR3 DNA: TGTGCCAGTAGTGACCGGGATCGCGGTGGCTACACCTTC
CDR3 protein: CASSDRDRGGYTF

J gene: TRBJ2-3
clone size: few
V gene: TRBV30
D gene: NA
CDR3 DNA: TGTGCCTGGAGTGTGACAGGAGATACGCAGTATTTT
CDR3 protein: CAWSVTGDTQYF

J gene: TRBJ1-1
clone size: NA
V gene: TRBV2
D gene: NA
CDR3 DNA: TGTGCCATTCCCAACCTCAGGGAGAACACTGAAGCTTTCTTT
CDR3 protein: CAIPNLRENTEAFF

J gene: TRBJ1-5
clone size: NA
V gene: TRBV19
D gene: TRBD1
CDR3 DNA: TGTGCCAGTAGCGATGACAGGGGGGATCAGCCCCAGCATTTT
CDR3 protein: CASSDDRGDQPQHF

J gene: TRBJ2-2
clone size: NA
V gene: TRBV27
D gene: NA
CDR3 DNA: TGTGCCAGCAGTTTGTCACAGGTGAACACCGGGGAGCTGTTTTTT
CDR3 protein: CASSLSQVNTGELFF

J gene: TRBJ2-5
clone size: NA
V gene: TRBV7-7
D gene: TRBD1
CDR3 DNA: TGTGCTAGCAGCTTAGGAGGGACAGGTCAAGAGACCCAGTACTTC
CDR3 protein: CASSLGGTGQETQYF

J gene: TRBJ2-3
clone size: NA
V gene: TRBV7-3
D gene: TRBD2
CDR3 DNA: TGTGCCAGCAGCTTCAGCGGGAGTGCAGATACGCAGTATTTT
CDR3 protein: CASSFSGSADTQYF

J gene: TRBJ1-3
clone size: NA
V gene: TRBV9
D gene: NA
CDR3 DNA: TGTGCCCCAAGGGGAGGCTCTGGAAACACCATATATTTT
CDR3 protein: CAPRGGSGNTIYF

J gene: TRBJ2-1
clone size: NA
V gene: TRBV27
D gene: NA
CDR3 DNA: TGTGCCACAGCAGTTTCTGCTAGCGACAATGAGCAGTTCTTC
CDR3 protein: CATAVSASDNEQFF

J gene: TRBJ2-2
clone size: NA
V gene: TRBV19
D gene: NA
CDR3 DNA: TGTGCCAGTAAGAGCCAGGGTAACACCGGGGAGCTGTTTTTT
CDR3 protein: CASKSQGNTGELFF

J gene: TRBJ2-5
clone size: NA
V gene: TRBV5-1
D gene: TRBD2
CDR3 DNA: TGCGCCAGCAGCTTGGTTCTAGCGGGAGAAGAGACCCAGTACTTC
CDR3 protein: CASSLVLAGEETQYF

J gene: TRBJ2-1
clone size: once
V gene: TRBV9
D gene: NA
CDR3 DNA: TGTGCCAGCAGCGTAGGGGTGGGCTCCAATGAGCAGTTCTTC
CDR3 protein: CASSVGVGSNEQFF

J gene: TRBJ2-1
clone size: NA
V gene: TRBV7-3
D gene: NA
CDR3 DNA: TGTGCCAGCAGCCCTCAGGGCTTCGGTGAGCAGTTCTTC
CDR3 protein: CASSPQGFGEQFF

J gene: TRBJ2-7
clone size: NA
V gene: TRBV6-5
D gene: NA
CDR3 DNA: TGTGCCAGCGGGCCAGCTTACGAGCAGTACTTC
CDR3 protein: CASGPAYEQYF

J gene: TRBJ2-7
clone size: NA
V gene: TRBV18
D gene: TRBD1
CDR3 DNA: TGTGCCAGCTCAGATAACAGGGGCCGCGCGTACGAGCAGTACTTC
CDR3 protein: CASSDNRGRAYEQYF

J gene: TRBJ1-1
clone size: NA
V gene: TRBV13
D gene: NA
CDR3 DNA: TGTGCCAGCAGCCGACAACTGAACACTGAAGCTTTCTTT
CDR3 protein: CASSRQLNTEAFF

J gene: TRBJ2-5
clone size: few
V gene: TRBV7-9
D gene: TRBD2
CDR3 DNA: TGTGCCAGCAGCTTAAGGACTAGCGGAGCAAAGGGGCGGCCGACCCAGTACTTC
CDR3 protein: CASSLRTSGAKGRPTQYF

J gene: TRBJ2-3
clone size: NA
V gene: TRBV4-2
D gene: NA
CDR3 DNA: TGTGCCAGCAGCCAGGGGGGGCGGGAGCGAGATACGCAGTATTTT
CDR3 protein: CASSQGGRERDTQYF

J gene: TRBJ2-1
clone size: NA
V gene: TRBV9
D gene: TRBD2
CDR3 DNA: TGTGCCAGCAGCGGTACTAGCGGGAGGGCATACAATGAGCAGTTCTTC
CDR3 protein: CASSGTSGRAYNEQFF

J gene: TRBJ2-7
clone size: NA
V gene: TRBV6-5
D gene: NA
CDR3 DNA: TGTGCCAGCAGTTACTCCCGGGACATCTACGAGCAGTACTTC
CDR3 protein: CASSYSRDIYEQYF